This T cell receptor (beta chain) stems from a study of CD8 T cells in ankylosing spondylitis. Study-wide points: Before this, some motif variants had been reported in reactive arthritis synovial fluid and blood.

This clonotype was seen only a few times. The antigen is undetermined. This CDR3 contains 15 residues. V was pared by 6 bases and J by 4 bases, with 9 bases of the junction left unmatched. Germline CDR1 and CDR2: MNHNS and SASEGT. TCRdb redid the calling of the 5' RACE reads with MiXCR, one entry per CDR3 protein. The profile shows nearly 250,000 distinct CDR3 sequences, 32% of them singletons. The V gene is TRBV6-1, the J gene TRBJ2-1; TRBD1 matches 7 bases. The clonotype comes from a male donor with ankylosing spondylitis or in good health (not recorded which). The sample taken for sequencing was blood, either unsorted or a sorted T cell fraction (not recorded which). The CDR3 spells CASSSGQPIYNEQFF. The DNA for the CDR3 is TGTGCCAGCAGCTCGGGACAGCCGATTTACAATGAGCAGTTCTTC.